The entry below describes one T cell receptor (beta chain). Its antigen remains unknown. RNA, once extracted, was reverse transcribed into cDNA for use as the sequencing template. The method was immunoSEQ multiplex PCR; TCRdb's version includes in-frame clones alone and lacks a portion of them. The table has about 290,000 clones, roughly 64% seen once; the top ten hold approximately 2%. This specimen belongs to a study of CD8+ T cells in alopecia areata. Points from the study as a whole: It was lesional scalp, especially alopecia totalis/universalis, that showed higher clonality than normal scalp.

With 5 bases clipped from V and 7 bases from J, the junction kept 9 bases outside the gene matches. CDR1 and CDR2 from the germline V gene are SGHTA and FQGNSA. The CDR3 is 14 amino acids. The treatment was: oral pan-JAK inhibitor, 5-10 mg twice daily. The TCR sequence derives from a human donor with alopecia areata. The genes are TRBV7-2 and TRBJ2-7, with 9 bases aligning to TRBD1. Sequences were derived from CD4+ T cells sorted from blood, sampled at week 24, from a patient treated with tofacitinib. In nucleotides, the CDR3 is TGTGCCAGCAGCCCCCGGCGGACAGGGGATGAGCAGTACTTC. Amino acid sequence: CASSPRRTGDEQYF. Full variable domain (missing parts from reference TRBV7-2 and TRBJ2-7): GAGVSQSPSNKVTEKGKDVELRCDPISGHTALYWYRQSLGQGLEFLIYFQGNSAPDKSGLPSDRFSAERTGGSVSTLTIQRTQQEDSAVYLCASSPRRTGDEQYFGPGTRLTVT.